The rows below give T cell receptor beta chains drawn from one sample of a study of blood T cell repertoires in COVID-19. Some clones are missing from TCRdb's copy, which holds only in-frame ones; the method was immunoSEQ multiplex PCR. The data contain a few hundred thousand clones, around nine tenths of them singletons. Sequenced material: peripheral blood. The receptors stem from a woman aged 55-70 years with acute or convalescent COVID-19. Each CDR3 is given with its conserved first and last residue. A D gene is named only where the DNA matches it firmly. Clone size, where shown, is once, few, many, or a class for clones that have expanded.

j_gene	v_gene	abundance	d_gene	CDR3nt	CDR3aa
TRBJ2-3	TRBV18	-	TRBD2	TGTGCCAGCTCACCAGGGCTAGCGGGGGCCACAGATACGCAGTATTTT	CASSPGLAGATDTQYF
TRBJ1-1	TRBV6-2/TRBV6-3	-	-	TGTGCCAGCAGTTACTCGCGGGGGGTGAACACTGAAGCTTTCTTT	CASSYSRGVNTEAFF
TRBJ1-2	TRBV6-6	-	-	TGTGCCAGCAGTTACTCAGCAGGGAATCTCAATGGCTACACCTTC	CASSYSAGNLNGYTF
TRBJ2-7	TRBV6-2/TRBV6-3	-	-	TGTGCCAGCAGTATCGGACTGAGCTACGAGCAGTACTTC	CASSIGLSYEQYF
TRBJ2-7	TRBV28	-	-	TGTGCCAGCAGCCCACTCGGAGGGAACGAGCAGTACTTC	CASSPLGGNEQYF
TRBJ2-1	TRBV6-6	-	TRBD2	TGTGCCAGCAGGCGAGGGGACAGTCGCCGTAATAGCGGGAGGGGCAATGAGCAGTTCTTC	CASRRGDSRRNSGRGNEQFF
TRBJ1-2	TRBV28	-	-	TGTGCCAGCAGCGCTCCCCAACGGGGGGCCCTAAAGTATGGCTACACCTTC	CASSAPQRGALKYGYTF
TRBJ2-7	TRBV6-5	-	-	TGTGCCAGCAGTTACTCCCCGGGACACGGTCCTCGGGAGCAGTACTTC	CASSYSPGHGPREQYF
TRBJ1-1	TRBV12-5	-	-	TGTGCTAGTGGCCTAGGCACATACACTGAAGCTTTCTTT	CASGLGTYTEAFF
TRBJ2-7	TRBV6-6	-	-	TGTGCCAGCAGTATGACAGACTACGAGCAGTACTTC	CASSMTDYEQYF
TRBJ2-5	TRBV6-5	-	-	TGTGCCAGCAATTCCCGCAGGGCGCAAGAGACCCAGTACTTC	CASNSRRAQETQYF
TRBJ1-6	TRBV19	-	-	TGTGCCAGTAGTATAACTGGCAGCCCTAGGAATTCACCCCTCCACTTT	CASSITGSPRNSPLHF
TRBJ2-1	TRBV7-2	many	TRBD2	TGTGCCAGCAGCTCCACCGGGACTAACTACAATGAGCAGTTCTTC	CASSSTGTNYNEQFF
TRBJ2-1	TRBV14	-	-	TGTGCCAGCAGCCAAGATTCCGTGTCCTATTATGAGCAGTTCTTC	CASSQDSVSYYEQFF
TRBJ2-1	TRBV7-2	-	-	TGTGCCAGCAGGACGGCCCGGAGTTCCTACAATGAGCAGTTCTTC	CASRTARSSYNEQFF
TRBJ2-2	TRBV12-3/TRBV12-4	-	TRBD1	TGTGCCAGCACTCGGACAGGGACCGGGGAGCTGTTTTTT	CASTRTGTGELFF
TRBJ2-6	TRBV4-1	-	-	TGCGCCAGCAGCCATCCCCAGGGTACCCTTCTCTCTGGGGCCAACGTCCTGACTTTC	CASSHPQGTLLSGANVLTF
TRBJ2-1	TRBV19	-	-	TGTGCCAGTAGAGCAGGGCGATCCTACAATGAGCAGTTCTTC	CASRAGRSYNEQFF
TRBJ1-2	TRBV18	-	TRBD1	TGTGCCAGCTCACAGGCCGGGACAGGGGGCCGGGATGGCTACACCTTC	CASSQAGTGGRDGYTF
TRBJ2-1	TRBV30	-	TRBD2	TGTGCCTGGAGTGTACCCCTAGCGGGAGGGAAAAGTTTCTACAATGAGCAGTTCTTC	CAWSVPLAGGKSFYNEQFF
TRBJ2-7	TRBV5-6	-	-	TGTGCCAGCAGCTTCATCCTAGCATCCGAGCAGTACTTC	CASSFILASEQYF
TRBJ2-7	TRBV24-1	-	-	TGTGCCACCAGTGATTTGGAGAAGGGGGCGGGAGAGCAGTACTTC	CATSDLEKGAGEQYF
TRBJ2-2	TRBV29-1	-	TRBD1	TGCAGCGTTGGGGGACAGGGATACTACTCCGGGGAGCTGTTTTTT	CSVGGQGYYSGELFF
TRBJ1-2	TRBV28	-	-	TGTGCCAGCAGTTTGTCTCGCGGGATAAGCTATGGCTACACCTTC	CASSLSRGISYGYTF
TRBJ2-4	TRBV19	-	TRBD2	TGTGCCAGTAGTGACCGGGGGGGCGACAAAAACATTCAGTACTTC	CASSDRGGDKNIQYF
TRBJ2-1	TRBV7-2	-	-	TGTGCCAGCAGCTTAGAACTACCTAACAATGAGCAGTTCTTC	CASSLELPNNEQFF
TRBJ1-1	TRBV5-6	once	-	TGTGCCAGCAGCTTGGGGGGAGATATGAACACTGAAGCTTTCTTT	CASSLGGDMNTEAFF
TRBJ1-5	TRBV27	once	-	TGTGCCAGCAGTTTGGAGGGTCTGGGCAATCAGCCCCAGCATTTT	CASSLEGLGNQPQHF
TRBJ2-5	TRBV30	-	-	TGTGCCTGGAGTGTCATAGGGGGAGAGACCCAGTACTTC	CAWSVIGGETQYF
TRBJ1-3	TRBV10-3	few	-	TGTGCCATCAGTGAGTCGACTCGGGGGAGGACCTCTGGAAACACCATATATTTT	CAISESTRGRTSGNTIYF
TRBJ1-5	TRBV28	-	TRBD1	TGTGCCAGCAGTTCTCGGACAGGGCTCCAGTATAGCAATCAGCCCCAGCATTTT	CASSSRTGLQYSNQPQHF
TRBJ2-7	TRBV2	-	TRBD1	TGTGCCAGCAGTGTTGACAGGGGGCTCCACGAGCAGTACTTC	CASSVDRGLHEQYF
TRBJ2-7	TRBV20-1	-	-	TGCAGTGCTAGTACGAGGGCGGGGGAGCAGTACTTC	CSASTRAGEQYF
TRBJ2-3	TRBV28	-	TRBD1	TGTGCCAGCAGACCCAGGGGGTTCACGCATACGCAGTATTTT	CASRPRGFTHTQYF
TRBJ1-3	TRBV24-1	-	-	TGTGCCACCAGTGCGGGGGGTGGAAACACCATATATTTT	CATSAGGGNTIYF
TRBJ2-7	TRBV5-6	-	-	TGTGCCAGCAGCTTGGGCGGAGCCACCTACGAGCAGTACTTC	CASSLGGATYEQYF
TRBJ2-3	TRBV5-6	-	-	TGTGCCAGCAGCTTGGAAGGAGGGTTTTCAGATACGCAGTATTTT	CASSLEGGFSDTQYF
TRBJ1-2	TRBV11-2	-	TRBD1	TGTGCCAGCAGGGGACTCGGGACAGGGGTTGGCTATGGCTACACCTTC	CASRGLGTGVGYGYTF
TRBJ1-4	TRBV4-2	-	-	TGTGCCAGCAGCCAAACCCGGGACACTGCAACTAATGAAAAACTGTTTTTT	CASSQTRDTATNEKLFF
TRBJ2-3	TRBV19	-	-	TGTGCCAGTAGTATGAGGCATAGCACAGATACGCAGTATTTT	CASSMRHSTDTQYF
TRBJ2-1	TRBV19	-	-	TGTGCCAGTAGTATCCTCTGGGGCGCACCCAATGAGCAGTTCTTC	CASSILWGAPNEQFF
TRBJ1-6	TRBV2	-	-	TGTGCCAGCAAGGAGGGGTCACCCCTCCACTTT	CASKEGSPLHF
TRBJ2-3	TRBV6-5	once	-	TGTGCCATCCCCGACATTTTCACAGATACGCAGTATTTT	CAIPDIFTDTQYF
TRBJ1-4	TRBV15	-	TRBD1	TGTGCCACCAGCCGAGACAGGGCGATTCTCCCGGGTGAAAAACTGTTTTTT	CATSRDRAILPGEKLFF
TRBJ1-2	TRBV30	-	TRBD1	TGTGCCTGGAGTGTACGCAGGGGGAACTATGGCTACACCTTC	CAWSVRRGNYGYTF
TRBJ1-1	TRBV6-5	-	-	TGTGCCAGCAGTTACGTTACGGGGAGAGTGAACACTGAAGCTTTCTTT	CASSYVTGRVNTEAFF
TRBJ2-7	TRBV28	-	-	TGTGCCAGCAGACCCAGCGGGTTGAGCTCCTACGAGCAGTACTTC	CASRPSGLSSYEQYF
TRBJ1-6	TRBV19	-	TRBD1	TGTGCCAGTAGTCCTACAGGGGTGAATTCACCCCTCCACTTT	CASSPTGVNSPLHF
TRBJ1-4	TRBV28	-	TRBD1	TGTGCCAGCAGTCCCGGACAGGGGTGGAGTAATGAAAAACTGTTTTTT	CASSPGQGWSNEKLFF
TRBJ1-5	TRBV4-1	once	TRBD1	TGCGCCAGCAGCCAGGGCGGACAGGGCAATCAGCCCCAGCATTTT	CASSQGGQGNQPQHF
TRBJ1-6	TRBV12-2	-	-	TGTGCAAGTCGCTTAGCCGGGAATTCACCCCTCCACTTT	CASRLAGNSPLHF
TRBJ2-1	TRBV5-4	-	TRBD2	TGTGCCAGCAGGGTTTCTAGCGGGAGTTTTGAGCAGTTCTTC	CASRVSSGSFEQFF
TRBJ2-1	TRBV3-1/TRBV3-2	-	TRBD2	TGTGCCAGCAGCCGTCGAGCGGGGAGTCTAGCGGGAGTGTGGGAGCAGTTCTTC	CASSRRAGSLAGVWEQFF
TRBJ2-1	TRBV6-6	-	-	TGTGCCAGCAGCCTTTCAACACTATCGGGTGAGCAGTTCTTC	CASSLSTLSGEQFF
TRBJ1-5	TRBV2	-	-	TGTGCCAGCAGGCTCGGGGGTGGAGGTGGCAATCAGCCCCAGCATTTT	CASRLGGGGGNQPQHF
TRBJ1-2	TRBV5-6	-	-	TGTGCCAGCAGCTTTAAACAACGCTTCGACTATGGCTACACCTTC	CASSFKQRFDYGYTF
TRBJ1-2	TRBV6-2/TRBV6-3	-	-	TGTGCCAGCAGTTACTCGAGGCAAAATGGCTACACCTTC	CASSYSRQNGYTF